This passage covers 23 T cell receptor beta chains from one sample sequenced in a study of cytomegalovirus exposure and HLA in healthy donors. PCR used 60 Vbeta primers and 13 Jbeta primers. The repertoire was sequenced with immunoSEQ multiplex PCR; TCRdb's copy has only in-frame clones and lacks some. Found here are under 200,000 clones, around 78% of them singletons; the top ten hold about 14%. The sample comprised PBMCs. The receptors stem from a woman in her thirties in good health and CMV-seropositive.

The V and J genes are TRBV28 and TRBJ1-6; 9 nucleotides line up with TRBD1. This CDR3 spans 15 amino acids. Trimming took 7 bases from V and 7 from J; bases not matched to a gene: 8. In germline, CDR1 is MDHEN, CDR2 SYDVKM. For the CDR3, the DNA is TGTGCCAGCACCGACCGGGACAGGGCAAATTCACCCCTCCACTTT. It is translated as CASTDRDRANSPLHF.

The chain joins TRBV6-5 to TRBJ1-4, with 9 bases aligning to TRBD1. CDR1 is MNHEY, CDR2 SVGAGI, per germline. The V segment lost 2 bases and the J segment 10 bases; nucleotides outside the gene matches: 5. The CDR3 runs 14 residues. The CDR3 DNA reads TGTGCCAGCAGTTACAACAGGGGGCTTGGAAAACTGTTTTTT. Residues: CASSYNRGLGKLFF.

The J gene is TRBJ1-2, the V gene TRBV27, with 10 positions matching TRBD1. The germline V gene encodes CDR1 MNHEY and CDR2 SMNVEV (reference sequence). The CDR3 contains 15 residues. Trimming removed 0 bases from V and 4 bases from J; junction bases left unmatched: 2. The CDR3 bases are TGTGCCAGCAGTTTATCAGGGACAGGGGTCTATGGCTACACCTTC. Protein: CASSLSGTGVYGYTF.

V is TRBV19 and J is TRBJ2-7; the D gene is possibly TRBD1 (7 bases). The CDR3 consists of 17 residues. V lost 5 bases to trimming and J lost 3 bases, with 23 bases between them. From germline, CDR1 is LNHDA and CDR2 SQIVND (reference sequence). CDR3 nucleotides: TGTGCCAGTAGTCTATGGGACAGCCCCGGAGGGGACTACGAGCAGTACTTC. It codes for CASSLWDSPGGDYEQYF.

The CDR3 protein is CASSPTGAAINQPQHF. In DNA, the CDR3 is TGTGCCAGCAGTCCCACAGGGGCAGCCATCAATCAGCCCCAGCATTTT. The chain links TRBV2 to TRBJ1-5, with 7 bases matching TRBD1. The ends lost 5 bases at V and 3 bases at J; junction bases unmatched: 10. The CDR3 runs 16 residues. The V gene's germline CDR1 is SNHLY and CDR2 FYNNEI. The entire variable domain, with the rest obtained from reference TRBV2 and TRBJ1-5, is as follows: EPEVTQTPSHQVTQMGQEVILRCVPISNHLYFYWYRQILGQKVEFLVSFYNNEISEKSEIFDDQFSVERPDGSNFTLKIRSTKLEDSAMYFCASSPTGAAINQPQHFGDGTRLSIL.

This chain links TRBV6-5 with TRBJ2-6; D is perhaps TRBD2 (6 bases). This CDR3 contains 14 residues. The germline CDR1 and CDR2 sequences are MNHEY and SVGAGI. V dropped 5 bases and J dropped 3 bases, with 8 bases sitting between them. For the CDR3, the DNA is TGTGCCAGCAGTGGAGGGATTGGGGCCAACGTCCTGACTTTC. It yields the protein CASSGGIGANVLTF.

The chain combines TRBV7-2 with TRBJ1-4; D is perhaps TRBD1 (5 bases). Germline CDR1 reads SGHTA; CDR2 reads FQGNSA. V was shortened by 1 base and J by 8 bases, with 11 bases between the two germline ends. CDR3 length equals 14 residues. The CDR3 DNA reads TGTGCCAGCAGCTTAGGGGGGGAAGGGGAAAAACTGTTTTTT. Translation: CASSLGGEGEKLFF.

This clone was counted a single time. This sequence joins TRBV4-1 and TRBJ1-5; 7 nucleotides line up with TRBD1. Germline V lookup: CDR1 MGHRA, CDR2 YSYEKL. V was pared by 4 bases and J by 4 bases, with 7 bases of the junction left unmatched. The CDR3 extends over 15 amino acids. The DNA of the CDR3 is TGCGCCAGCAGCCTTAGCCGGGACAGAAATCAGCCCCAGCATTTT. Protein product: CASSLSRDRNQPQHF.

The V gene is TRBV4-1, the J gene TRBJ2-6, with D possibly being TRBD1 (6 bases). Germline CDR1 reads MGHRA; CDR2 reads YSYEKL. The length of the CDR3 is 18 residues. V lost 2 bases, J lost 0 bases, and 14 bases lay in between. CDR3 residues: CASSQSGQHGSGANVLTF. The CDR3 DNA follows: TGCGCCAGCAGCCAATCTGGACAGCACGGCTCTGGGGCCAACGTCCTGACTTTC.

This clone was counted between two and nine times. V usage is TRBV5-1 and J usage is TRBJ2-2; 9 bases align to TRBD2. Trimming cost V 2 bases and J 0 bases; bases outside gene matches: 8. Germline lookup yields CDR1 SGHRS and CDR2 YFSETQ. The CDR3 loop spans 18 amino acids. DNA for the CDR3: TGCGCCAGCAGCTTCTTTTCGACTAGCGGACCGAACACCGGGGAGCTGTTTTTT. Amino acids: CASSFFSTSGPNTGELFF. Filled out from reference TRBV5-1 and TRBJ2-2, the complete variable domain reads KAGVTQTPRYLIKTRGQQVTLSCSPISGHRSVSWYQQTPGQGLQFLFEYFSETQRNKGNFPGRFSGRQFSNSRSEMNVSTLELGDSALYLCASSFFSTSGPNTGELFFGEGSRLTVL.

CDR3: CASSLWTGMQETQYF. The CDR3 DNA follows: TGTGCCAGCAGTCTGTGGACAGGGATGCAAGAGACCCAGTACTTC. The V gene is TRBV28, the J gene TRBJ2-5, with 8 bases identical to TRBD1. Per the germline V gene, CDR1 is MDHEN and CDR2 is SYDVKM. V shed 5 bases and J 2 bases; nucleotides not matched to a gene: 7. This CDR3 spans 15 amino acids.

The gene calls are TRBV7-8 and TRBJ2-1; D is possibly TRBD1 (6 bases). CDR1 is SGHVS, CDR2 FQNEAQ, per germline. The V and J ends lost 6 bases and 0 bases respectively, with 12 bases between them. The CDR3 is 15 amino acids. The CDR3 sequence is CASSPDRRSYNEQFF. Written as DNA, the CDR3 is TGTGCCAGCAGTCCGGACAGACGCTCCTACAATGAGCAGTTCTTC.

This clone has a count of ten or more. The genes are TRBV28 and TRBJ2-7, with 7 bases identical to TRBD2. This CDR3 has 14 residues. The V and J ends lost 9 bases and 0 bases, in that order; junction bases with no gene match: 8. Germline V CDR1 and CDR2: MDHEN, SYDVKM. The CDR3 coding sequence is TGTGCCAGTTGGAGCGGGGAACTCTCCTACGAGCAGTACTTC. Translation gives CASWSGELSYEQYF.

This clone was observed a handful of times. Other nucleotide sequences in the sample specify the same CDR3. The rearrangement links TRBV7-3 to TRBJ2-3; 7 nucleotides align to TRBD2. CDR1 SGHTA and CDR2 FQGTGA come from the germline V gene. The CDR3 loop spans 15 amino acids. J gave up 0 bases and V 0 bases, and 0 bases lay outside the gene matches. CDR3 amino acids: CASSLTSGSTDTQYF. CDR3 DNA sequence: TGTGCCAGCAGCTTAACTAGCGGGAGCACAGATACGCAGTATTTT.

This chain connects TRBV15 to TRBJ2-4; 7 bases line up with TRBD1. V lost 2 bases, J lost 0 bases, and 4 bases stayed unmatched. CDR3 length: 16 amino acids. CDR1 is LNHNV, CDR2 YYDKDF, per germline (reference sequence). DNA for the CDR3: TGTGCCACCAGCAGACCAGGGGGAATAGCCAAAAACATTCAGTACTTC. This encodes CATSRPGGIAKNIQYF.

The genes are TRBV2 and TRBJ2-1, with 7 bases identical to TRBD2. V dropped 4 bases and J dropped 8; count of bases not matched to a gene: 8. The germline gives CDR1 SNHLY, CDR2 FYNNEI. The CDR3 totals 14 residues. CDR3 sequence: CASSGAGEWDEQFF. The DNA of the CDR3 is TGTGCCAGCAGTGGGGCGGGGGAGTGGGATGAGCAGTTCTTC.

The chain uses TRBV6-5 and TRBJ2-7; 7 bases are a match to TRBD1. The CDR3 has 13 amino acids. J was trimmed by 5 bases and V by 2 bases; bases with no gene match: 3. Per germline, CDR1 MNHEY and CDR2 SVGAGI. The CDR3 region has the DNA TGTGCCAGCAGTTACCCAGACAGGGACGAGCAGTACTTC. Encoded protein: CASSYPDRDEQYF.

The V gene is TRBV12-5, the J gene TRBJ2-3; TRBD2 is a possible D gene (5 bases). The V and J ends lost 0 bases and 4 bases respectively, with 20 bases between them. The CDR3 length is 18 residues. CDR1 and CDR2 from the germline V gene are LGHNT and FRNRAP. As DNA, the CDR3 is TGTGCTAGTGGTTTGGTACGAGACGGGGAAGGGTGGCCAGATACGCAGTATTTT. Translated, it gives CASGLVRDGEGWPDTQYF.

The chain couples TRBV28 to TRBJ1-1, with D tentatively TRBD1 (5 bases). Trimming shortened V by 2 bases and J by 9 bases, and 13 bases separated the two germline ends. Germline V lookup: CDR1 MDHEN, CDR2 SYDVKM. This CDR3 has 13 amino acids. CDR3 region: CASSLAGPNKAFF. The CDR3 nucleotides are TGTGCCAGCAGTTTAGCGGGACCGAATAAAGCTTTCTTT.

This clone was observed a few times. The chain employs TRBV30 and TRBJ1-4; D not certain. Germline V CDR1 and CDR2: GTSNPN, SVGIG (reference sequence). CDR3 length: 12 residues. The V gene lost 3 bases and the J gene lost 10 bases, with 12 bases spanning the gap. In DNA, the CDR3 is TGTGCCTGGAGAGCAGGCCCGGCAAAACTGTTTTTT. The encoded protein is CAWRAGPAKLFF.

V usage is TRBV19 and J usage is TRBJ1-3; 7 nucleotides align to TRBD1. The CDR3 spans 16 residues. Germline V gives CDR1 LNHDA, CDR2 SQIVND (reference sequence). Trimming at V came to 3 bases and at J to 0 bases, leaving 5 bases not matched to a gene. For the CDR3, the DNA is TGTGCCAGTAGTATCCTAGCAGGGGGCTCTGGAAACACCATATATTTT. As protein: CASSILAGGSGNTIYF.

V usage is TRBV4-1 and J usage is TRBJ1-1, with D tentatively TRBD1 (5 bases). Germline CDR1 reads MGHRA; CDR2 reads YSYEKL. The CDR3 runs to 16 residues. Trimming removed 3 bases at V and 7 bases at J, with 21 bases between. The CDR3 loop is CASSQTSRTYEHEAFF. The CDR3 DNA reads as TGCGCCAGCAGCCAGACAAGTAGGACATACGAGCATGAAGCTTTCTTT.

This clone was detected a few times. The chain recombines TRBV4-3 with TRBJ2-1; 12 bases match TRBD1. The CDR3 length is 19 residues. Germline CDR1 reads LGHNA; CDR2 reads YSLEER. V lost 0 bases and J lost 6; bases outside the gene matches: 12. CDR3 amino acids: CASSQDQVVGTGGLNEQFF. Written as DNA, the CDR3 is TGCGCCAGCAGCCAAGATCAGGTAGTGGGGACAGGGGGCCTCAATGAGCAGTTCTTC.